This section outlines one TCR beta chain sequence together with its context. Its antigen is unknown. The CDR3 length is 15 residues. In germline, CDR1 is MDHEN, CDR2 SYDVKM. After removal of 6 bases from V and 5 bases from J, the junction contained 10 bases not matched to a gene. PCR was performed using 60 Vbeta and 13 Jbeta primers. Produced via immunoSEQ multiplex PCR; TCRdb's table is partial and in-frame only. The sample yields about 160,000 clones, 65% to 90% seen once. The data belong to a study of cytomegalovirus exposure and HLA in healthy donors. Study-level findings and limits: Several of the most significant clusters appeared, in a later analysis, to be linked to common viral pathogens. Later analysis showed TCR association rates varying by HLA locus, highest for DRB1 and lowest for HLA-C. Being productive about 87% or about 30% of the time was typical of most TCR beta V segments in an earlier analysis.

The origin of this receptor is a woman aged 18-29 years in good health and CMV-seronegative. The chain links TRBV28 to TRBJ1-2; 9 positions agree with TRBD1. The sample was PBMCs. The CDR3 reads CASRNRDREGYGYTF. The CDR3 coding sequence is TGTGCCAGCAGAAACCGGGACAGGGAAGGATATGGCTACACCTTC.